This T cell receptor beta chain derives from a study of cytomegalovirus exposure and HLA in healthy donors. Study results and caveats: Based on reports, TCR beta sequences accurately predicted HLA-A and HLA-B alleles for most subjects.

The primer mix had 60 Vbeta and 13 Jbeta primers. This table comes from immunoSEQ multiplex PCR, and its TCRdb copy is limited to in-frame clones, with some not included. The table has approximately 140,000 clones, 70% to 90% seen once. To note about this clone: Its antigen is as yet unknown.

CDR3 length: 13 amino acids. Germline V lookup: CDR1 SGDLS, CDR2 YYNGEE. The V end lost 0 bases, the J end lost 7 bases, and 10 bases lay between the germline ends. Sample: PBMCs. The TCR originated in a boy between 10 and 17 years old in good health and CMV-seronegative. This chain links TRBV9 with TRBJ1-2, with D maybe TRBD1 (6 bases). The CDR3 DNA is TGTGCCAGCAGCGTAGACCAGGGGACTGGCTACACCTTC. Its translation is CASSVDQGTGYTF.